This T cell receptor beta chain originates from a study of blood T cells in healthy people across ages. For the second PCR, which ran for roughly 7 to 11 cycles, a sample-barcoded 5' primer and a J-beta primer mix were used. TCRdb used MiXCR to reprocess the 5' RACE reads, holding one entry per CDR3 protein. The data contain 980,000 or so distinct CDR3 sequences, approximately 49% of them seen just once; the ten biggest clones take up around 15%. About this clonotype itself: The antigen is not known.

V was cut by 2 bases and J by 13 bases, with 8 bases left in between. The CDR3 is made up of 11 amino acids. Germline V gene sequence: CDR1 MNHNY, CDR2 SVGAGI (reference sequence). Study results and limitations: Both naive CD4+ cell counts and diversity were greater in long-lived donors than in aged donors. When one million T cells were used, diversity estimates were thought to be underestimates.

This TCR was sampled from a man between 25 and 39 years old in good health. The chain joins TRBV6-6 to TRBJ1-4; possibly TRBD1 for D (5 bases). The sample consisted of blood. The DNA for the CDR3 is TGTGCCAGCAGTTACCGGGGGAGACTGTTTTTT. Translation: CASSYRGRLFF.